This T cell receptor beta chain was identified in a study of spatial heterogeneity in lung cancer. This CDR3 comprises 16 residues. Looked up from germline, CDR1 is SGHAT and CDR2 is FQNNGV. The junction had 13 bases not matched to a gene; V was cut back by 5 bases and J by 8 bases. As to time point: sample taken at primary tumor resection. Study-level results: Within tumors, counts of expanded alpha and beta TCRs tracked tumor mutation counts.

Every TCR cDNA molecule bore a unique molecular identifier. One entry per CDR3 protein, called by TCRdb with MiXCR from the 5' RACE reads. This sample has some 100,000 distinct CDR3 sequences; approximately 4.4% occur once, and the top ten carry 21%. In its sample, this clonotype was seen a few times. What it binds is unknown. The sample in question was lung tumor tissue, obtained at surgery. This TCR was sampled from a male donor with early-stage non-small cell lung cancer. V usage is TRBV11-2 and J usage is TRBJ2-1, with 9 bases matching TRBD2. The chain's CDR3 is CASSLTLSGRFDEQFF. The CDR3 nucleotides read TGTGCCAGCAGCCTAACTCTTAGCGGGAGATTCGATGAGCAGTTCTTC.